Presented here are 25 T cell receptor beta chains from one specimen sequenced in a study of T cell responses to AZD1222 COVID-19 vaccine. Only in-frame clones appear in the TCRdb table, and some are missing; sequencing was by immunoSEQ multiplex PCR. The table lists around 160,000 clones, roughly nine tenths of them singletons, with 4.5% to 6.5% in the top ten. Sample: peripheral blood, taken on day 0 of AZD1222 vaccination. The receptors come from an adult in good health.

The chain uses TRBV7-2 and TRBJ1-4, with D tentatively TRBD1 (5 bases). CDR3 length: 17 amino acids. Trimming took off 4 bases at V and 4 bases at J, with 19 bases between the two ends. The germline V gene has CDR1 SGHTA and CDR2 FQGNSA. The chain's CDR3 is CASSYQGFPFLNEKLFF. For the CDR3, the DNA is TGTGCCAGCAGCTACCAGGGTTTCCCCTTCCTTAATGAAAAACTGTTTTTT.

The chain carries TRBV7-9 and TRBJ1-4, with D tentatively TRBD1 (5 bases). The length of the CDR3 is 16 residues. Germline values: CDR1 SEHNR, CDR2 FQNEAQ (reference sequence). Deletions cut 4 bases from V and 7 bases from J, with 19 bases between. The CDR3: CASSSPQKQAGEKLFF. The DNA for the CDR3 is TGTGCCAGCAGCTCGCCCCAGAAACAGGCGGGTGAAAAACTGTTTTTT.

The J gene is TRBJ2-7, the V gene TRBV7-2; unclear D gene. The CDR3 covers 12 residues. V was pared by 4 bases and J by 6 bases, with 10 bases between. Germline V lookup: CDR1 SGHTA, CDR2 FQGNSA. CDR3 bases: TGTGCCAGCAGCTCGGCCGACCTCGAGCAGTACTTC. Protein product: CASSSADLEQYF.

V and J are TRBV6-6 and TRBJ1-2; 8 nucleotides line up with TRBD1. This CDR3 region has 17 residues. With V trimmed by 5 bases and J by 2 bases, 13 bases remained unmatched. Germline CDR1 and CDR2: MNHNY and SVGAGI (reference sequence). The CDR3 DNA reads TGTGCCAGCAGTCAGCGACAGGGGACCACTTTAAACTATGGCTACACCTTC. Amino acid sequence: CASSQRQGTTLNYGYTF.

The rearrangement joins TRBV7-2 to TRBJ2-1; 7 bases match TRBD1. Germline CDR1 reads SGHTA; CDR2 reads FQGNSA. The CDR3 extends over 12 amino acids. Trimming took 1 base from V and 12 from J; bases not matched to a gene: 3. CDR3 protein: CASSLERTGQFF. DNA for the CDR3: TGTGCCAGCAGCTTAGAGAGGACAGGGCAGTTCTTC.

The rearrangement uses TRBV11-2 and TRBJ2-7; no firm D call. Deletions cut 3 bases from V and 3 bases from J, with 9 bases between. CDR3 size: 13 residues. CDR1 and CDR2 (germline): SGHAT, FQNNGV. The CDR3 DNA follows: TGTGCCAGCAGCTTCGGACGGATCTACGAGCAGTACTTC. Translation: CASSFGRIYEQYF.

The chain has TRBV28 and TRBJ2-1; 10 nucleotides match TRBD2. There are 18 residues in the CDR3. V lost 6 bases and J lost 4; bases outside the gene matches: 15. CDR1 and CDR2 (germline): MDHEN, SYDVKM. CDR3 bases: TGTGCCAGCAGCTCGAAAATTCACAGCGGGAGGGATTACAATGAGCAGTTCTTC. Residues: CASSSKIHSGRDYNEQFF.

The CDR3 DNA reads TGTGCCAGCCGGGTGCCTGGGGGAAACACCATATATTTT. Translating it yields CASRVPGGNTIYF. The chain has TRBV28 and TRBJ1-3; the D is unclear. Trimming stripped 8 bases from V and 4 bases from J, with 12 bases between. The germline V gene encodes CDR1 MDHEN and CDR2 SYDVKM. CDR3 length: 13 residues.

The rearrangement joins TRBV15 to TRBJ1-3, with a possible D match to TRBD1 (5 bases). There are 16 residues in the CDR3. Deletions cut 5 bases from V and 0 bases from J, with 14 bases between. Germline V gene data show CDR1 as LNHNV and CDR2 as YYDKDF (reference sequence). CDR3 in amino acids: CATSLRGVTSGNTIYF. CDR3 nucleotide sequence: TGTGCCACCAGCCTTCGGGGGGTTACCTCTGGAAACACCATATATTTT.

The chain uses TRBV5-1 and TRBJ2-4; no clear D gene. There are 16 residues in the CDR3. Deletions cut 3 bases from V and 7 bases from J, with 20 bases between. Germline CDR1 is SGHRS and CDR2 is YFSETQ. The CDR3 DNA is TGCGCCAGCAGCTCGGAACCCCGAACGGCCGGGAACATTCAGTACTTC. This codes for CASSSEPRTAGNIQYF.

This rearrangement joins TRBV11-2 to TRBJ2-3; D unclear. Between the trimmed V and J ends, which lost 0 bases and 2 bases, there was a span of 9 bases. The CDR3 has 15 residues. Germline CDR1 is SGHAT and CDR2 is FQNNGV. The CDR3 reads CASSLEGRPTDTQYF. DNA of the CDR3: TGTGCCAGCAGCTTAGAGGGCAGACCCACAGATACGCAGTATTTT.

V usage is TRBV7-8 and J usage is TRBJ2-1; 16 positions match TRBD2. The germline gives CDR1 SGHVS, CDR2 FQNEAQ. V was clipped by 5 bases and J by 7 bases; unmatched bases: 11. The CDR3 extends over 18 amino acids. The DNA of the CDR3 is TGTGCCAGCAGCCCGGGACTAGCGGGAGGGCCCTGGGGGAATGAGCAGTTCTTC. This codes for CASSPGLAGGPWGNEQFF.

The rearrangement links TRBV5-1 to TRBJ2-3; D is undetermined. The CDR3 covers 15 residues. The germline V gene has CDR1 SGHRS and CDR2 YFSETQ. The ends were cut back, 0 bases at V and 4 bases at J, with 12 bases in the middle. The CDR3 sequence: CASSLVRFHPDTQYF. The CDR3 bases are TGCGCCAGCAGCTTGGTACGTTTCCATCCAGATACGCAGTATTTT. The full variable domain, with the rest looked up from reference TRBV5-1 and TRBJ2-3, is KAGVTQTPRYLIKTRGQQVTLSCSPISGHRSVSWYQQTPGQGLQFLFEYFSETQRNKGNFPGRFSGRQFSNSRSEMNVSTLELGDSALYLCASSLVRFHPDTQYFGPGTRLTVL.

The V and J genes are TRBV5-1 and TRBJ2-1; 7 bases match TRBD1. V shed 7 bases, J shed 8 bases, and the junction held 12 bases outside the gene matches. CDR3 length: 14 amino acids. Per germline, CDR1 SGHRS and CDR2 YFSETQ. The CDR3 is CASGLQGRSDEQFF. As DNA, the CDR3 is TGCGCCAGCGGGTTACAGGGGCGCTCGGATGAGCAGTTCTTC.

The chain couples TRBV5-4 to TRBJ1-2; tentative D call: TRBD1 (5 bases). From germline, CDR1 is SGHNT and CDR2 YYREEE (reference sequence). The CDR3 has 14 amino acids. The germline V and J ends were trimmed by 4 bases and 4 bases, with 14 bases remaining between them. CDR3 nucleotides: TGTGCCAGCAGCCCGAACAGGTTCGGCTATGGCTACACCTTC. It encodes CASSPNRFGYGYTF.

The DNA of the CDR3 is TGTGCCTGGAGTCAGGGCGGTTCTAGCACAGATACGCAGTATTTT. Translation gives CAWSQGGSSTDTQYF. The genes are TRBV30 and TRBJ2-3; maybe TRBD1 (5 bases). The CDR3 covers 15 residues. V was clipped by 2 bases and J by 0 bases, with 12 bases between them. Germline CDR1 reads GTSNPN; CDR2 reads SVGIG (reference sequence).

The rearrangement uses TRBV7-8 and TRBJ2-5; D unclear. The CDR3 runs to 14 residues. The germline gives CDR1 SGHVS, CDR2 FQNEAQ. Between the trimmed V and J ends, which lost 1 base and 1 base, there was a span of 7 bases. CDR3 coding DNA: TGTGCCAGCAGCTTAGAACTGATCCAAGAGACCCAGTACTTC. Translation gives CASSLELIQETQYF.

The rearrangement uses TRBV6-1 and TRBJ2-1; 7 bases are shared with TRBD1. V lost 0 bases to trimming and J lost 1 base; unmatched junction nucleotides: 3. The CDR3 contains 16 residues. Germline V gene sequence: CDR1 MNHNS, CDR2 SASEGT. As DNA, the CDR3 is TGTGCCAGCAGTGAAGCAACAGGGGTTTCCTACAATGAGCAGTTCTTC. Its protein product is CASSEATGVSYNEQFF.

This chain joins TRBV28 and TRBJ2-1; TRBD1 might be the D (6 bases). The germline V and J ends were trimmed by 5 bases and 0 bases, with 17 bases remaining between them. Germline V gene data show CDR1 as MDHEN and CDR2 as SYDVKM. This CDR3 has 17 residues. The CDR3 nucleotides are TGTGCCAGCAGTCTCTGGTCAGGGGATGTCTCCTACAATGAGCAGTTCTTC. Translated, it gives CASSLWSGDVSYNEQFF.

This clone was counted once. The chain employs TRBV4-3 and TRBJ2-1; 8 nucleotides agree with TRBD1. CDR1 and CDR2 (germline): LGHNA, YSLEER. This CDR3 is built from 16 residues. The junction had 5 bases not matched to a gene; V was cut back by 0 bases and J by 4 bases. CDR3 in amino acids: CASSQDPQGVYNEQFF. CDR3 sequence (DNA): TGCGCCAGCAGCCAAGACCCACAGGGGGTATACAATGAGCAGTTCTTC.

The V gene is TRBV6-5, the J gene TRBJ1-3; 9 bases agree with TRBD1. With 3 bases clipped from V and 2 bases from J, the junction kept 5 bases outside the gene matches. The CDR3 has 16 amino acids. CDR1 MNHEY and CDR2 SVGAGI come from the germline V gene. For the CDR3, the DNA is TGTGCCAGCAGTTATTCAGGACAGGGGACTGGAAACACCATATATTTT. Residues: CASSYSGQGTGNTIYF.

The genes are TRBV24-1 and TRBJ2-7; 8 nucleotides align to TRBD2. Per the germline V gene, CDR1 is KGHDR and CDR2 is SFDVKD. After removal of 3 bases from V and 0 bases from J, the junction contained 6 bases not matched to a gene. This CDR3 spans 16 amino acids. The CDR3 DNA follows: TGTGCCACCAGTGATCAAGGACTAGCAGGCTCCTACGAGCAGTACTTC. Translated, it gives CATSDQGLAGSYEQYF.

The chain recombines TRBV29-1 with TRBJ2-1; D remains ambiguous. Trimming stripped 6 bases from V and 7 bases from J, with 7 bases between. The CDR3 spans 10 residues. Germline V lookup: CDR1 SQVTM, CDR2 ANQGSEA. CDR3 DNA sequence: TGCAGCGTATCGGATAATGAGCAGTTCTTC. This translates into CSVSDNEQFF.

The chain employs TRBV27 and TRBJ2-3; D is perhaps TRBD2 (5 bases). V lost 5 bases to trimming and J lost 4 bases, with 16 bases between them. The CDR3 runs to 15 residues. CDR1 is MNHEY and CDR2 is SMNVEV in the germline V gene (reference sequence). This chain's CDR3 is CASSQRGHRADTQYF. CDR3 DNA: TGTGCCAGCAGTCAGAGAGGGCACCGGGCAGATACGCAGTATTTT.

The chain links TRBV20-1 to TRBJ1-4; the D is unclear. Per germline, CDR1 DFQATT and CDR2 SNEGSKA (reference sequence). The CDR3 extends over 11 amino acids. V gave up 7 bases and J gave up 13 bases, with 16 bases separating them. The CDR3 here is CSVRAGNGLFF. For the CDR3, the DNA is TGCAGTGTCCGGGCAGGTAATGGACTGTTTTTT.